A selection of T cell receptor beta chains follows, all from one sample in a study of blood T cell repertoires in COVID-19. Data came from immunoSEQ multiplex PCR; TCRdb stores just in-frame clones and leaves some out. The sample shows 250,000 to 350,000 clones, nearly 90% of them seen only once. The sequenced material came from PBMCs or T cells enriched from blood (not recorded which). All receptors come from a woman aged 25-40 years who had recovered from COVID-19. CDR3s include the opening cysteine and the closing phenylalanine or tryptophan. D genes are given only for firm matches. Some rows mark clone size as missing; the rest say once, few, many or name a class of expanded clone.

D: .; size: many; V: TRBV19; J: TRBJ2-2; CDR3: CASIKGGPNTGELFF; DNA: TGTGCCAGTATCAAAGGAGGCCCGAACACCGGGGAGCTGTTTTTT
D: TRBD2; size: .; V: TRBV28; J: TRBJ2-3; CDR3: CASSPLPPQLALSTDTQYF; DNA: TGTGCCAGCAGTCCCCTACCCCCTCAACTAGCGTTAAGCACAGATACGCAGTATTTT
D: .; size: .; V: TRBV12-3/TRBV12-4; J: TRBJ2-7; CDR3: CASSGPPPEQYF; DNA: TGTGCCAGCAGCGGTCCACCACCCGAGCAGTACTTC
D: .; size: .; V: TRBV3-1/TRBV3-2; J: TRBJ2-1; CDR3: CASSLVNGGEQFF; DNA: TGTGCCAGCAGCCTGGTGAATGGGGGGGAGCAGTTCTTC
D: .; size: few; V: TRBV7-9; J: TRBJ1-6; CDR3: CASSDYRVNSPLHF; DNA: TGTGCCAGCAGCGATTACAGGGTTAATTCACCCCTCCACTTT
D: .; size: .; V: TRBV7-3; J: TRBJ2-2; CDR3: CASSPGTLSRGELFF; DNA: TGTGCCAGCAGCCCCGGGACTCTCAGCAGGGGGGAGCTGTTTTTT
D: .; size: .; V: TRBV7-8; J: TRBJ1-1; CDR3: CASRPPTGNVEAFF; DNA: TGTGCCAGCAGACCCCCAACAGGGAATGTTGAAGCTTTCTTT
D: TRBD1; size: once; V: TRBV11-3; J: TRBJ2-5; CDR3: CASSHPTGGQETQYF; DNA: TGTGCCAGCAGCCATCCAACAGGGGGGCAAGAGACCCAGTACTTC
D: .; size: .; V: TRBV7-2; J: TRBJ1-1; CDR3: CASSLGAPNTEAFF; DNA: TGTGCCAGCAGCTTAGGCGCACCGAACACTGAAGCTTTCTTT
D: .; size: .; V: TRBV4-3; J: TRBJ2-4; CDR3: CASSQGSRVEDIQYF; DNA: TGCGCCAGCAGCCAAGGGTCTCGGGTAGAGGACATTCAGTACTTC
D: .; size: .; V: TRBV7-3; J: TRBJ2-1; CDR3: CASSLNKGVEQFF; DNA: TGTGCCAGCAGCTTAAACAAGGGGGTTGAGCAGTTCTTC
D: TRBD1; size: .; V: TRBV19; J: TRBJ1-5; CDR3: CASSFLTLQGANGANQPQHF; DNA: TGTGCCAGTAGTTTTCTTACATTACAGGGGGCGAATGGGGCCAATCAGCCCCAGCATTTT
D: .; size: .; V: TRBV9; J: TRBJ2-7; CDR3: CASSVGVLAYEQYF; DNA: TGTGCCAGCAGCGTAGGAGTCCTAGCCTACGAGCAGTACTTC
D: TRBD1; size: .; V: TRBV5-1; J: TRBJ2-2; CDR3: CASSQGQGYTGELFF; DNA: TGCGCCAGCAGCCAGGGACAGGGTTACACCGGGGAGCTGTTTTTT
D: TRBD1; size: .; V: TRBV27; J: TRBJ1-2; CDR3: CASSRPGQKDGYTF; DNA: TGTGCCAGCAGTCGACCGGGACAGAAGGATGGCTACACCTTC
D: .; size: .; V: TRBV6-5; J: TRBJ2-7; CDR3: CASSKPGDYEQYF; DNA: TGTGCCAGCAGTAAACCGGGAGACTACGAGCAGTACTTC